The source of this T cell receptor beta chain is a study of blood T cell repertoires in COVID-19. Study overall: PBMCs, B-cell-depleted T cells, or T cells provided the cDNA or gDNA that made up the material.

Data came from immunoSEQ multiplex PCR; TCRdb stores just in-frame clones and leaves some out. Seen here are 80,000 to 90,000 clones, approximately 85% observed once, and the top ten hold 2.5% to 3.5%. This CDR3 spans 15 amino acids. Unmatched junction bases numbered 7, after V lost 6 bases and J lost 3 bases. From germline, CDR1 is MNHNY and CDR2 SVGAGI (reference sequence). This receptor was identified in a woman aged 80 or older with COVID-19, enrolled during active disease. The genes are TRBV6-6 and TRBJ1-5, with 8 bases fitting TRBD1. Sequencing used peripheral blood. The CDR3 is CASRGDRKHNQPQHF. CDR3 coding DNA: TGTGCCAGCAGGGGGGACAGGAAACACAATCAGCCCCAGCATTTT.